The T cell receptor beta chain under discussion was sequenced for a study of T cells in Graves' hyperthyroidism and ophthalmopathy. General study points: The blood repertoire included most of the expanded thyroid clonotypes above 0.001.

This clonotype has ten or more counts. No antigen is known for it. The CDR3 totals 17 residues. J was trimmed by 1 base and V by 1 base; bases with no gene match: 4. CDR1 and CDR2 from the germline V gene are MDHEN and SYDVKM. Using RNA transcripts as the source, TCR beta CDR3 regions were amplified. When the TCR CDR3 underwent first-round RT-PCR, the HTBI primer set was used. TCRdb re-analysed the multiplex PCR reads in MiXCR, keeping a single row per CDR3 protein. The sample includes about 560,000 distinct CDR3 sequences, approximately 15% of them seen just once. The TCR comes from a young woman with Graves' hyperthyroidism. The sequenced sample consisted of blood. This sequence joins TRBV28 and TRBJ2-3; 11 bases agree with TRBD2. CDR3 coding DNA: TGTGCCAGCAGTTTATTTGGGACTAGCGGCGGCACAGATACGCAGTATTTT. This codes for CASSLFGTSGGTDTQYF.